This T cell receptor (beta chain) was profiled in a study of a mutant IDH1 vaccine in newly diagnosed glioma. In the study overall: The treated group averaged about 44 years old and was roughly 60% male, approximately 40% female. Receipt of radiotherapy, temozolomide, or both preceded the study, and most received both.

This sample's time point: baseline, week 1 (first vaccination visit). Documented treatment: pre-vaccination baseline after standard-of-care therapy. Turning to this clone: Its target is unknown.

Some clones are missing from TCRdb's copy, which holds only in-frame ones; the method was immunoSEQ multiplex PCR. The sample comprises 40,000 or so clones, roughly 89% of which are singletons, and over 15% rests with the top ten. Study-level findings and limits: Pseudoprogression apparently tracked independently of changes in top peripheral T cell clonotypes. Of all patients, about 94% showed vaccine-induced immune responses.

CDR3 length: 12 amino acids. Per the germline V gene, CDR1 is SGHDN and CDR2 is FVKESK. V was cut by 4 bases and J by 4 bases, with 5 bases left in between. The chain carries TRBV14 and TRBJ1-3; tentative D call: TRBD1 (5 bases). Sequencing used PBMCs, obtained from a glioma patient treated with radiotherapy, temozolomide or both. The receptor was isolated from a man between 18 and 29 years old with glioma. The CDR3 coding sequence is TGTGCCAGCAGCCCAGGGGGAAACACCATATATTTT. It yields the protein CASSPGGNTIYF.